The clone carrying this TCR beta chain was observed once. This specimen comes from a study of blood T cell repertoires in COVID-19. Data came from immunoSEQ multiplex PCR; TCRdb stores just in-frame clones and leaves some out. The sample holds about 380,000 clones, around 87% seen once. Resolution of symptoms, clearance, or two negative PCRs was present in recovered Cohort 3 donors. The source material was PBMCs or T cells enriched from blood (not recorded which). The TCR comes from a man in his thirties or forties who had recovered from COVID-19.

Here the CDR3 reads CASSVDVSGKNIQYF. CDR3 nucleotide sequence: TGCGCCAGCAGCGTAGATGTTTCAGGCAAAAACATTCAGTACTTC. V usage is TRBV5-1 and J usage is TRBJ2-4; D is undetermined. Germline lookup yields CDR1 SGHRS and CDR2 YFSETQ. Trimming took 4 bases from V and 3 from J, leaving 14 bases between them. This CDR3 has 15 residues.